This TCR beta chain stems from a study of blood T cell repertoires in COVID-19. Trimming took 0 bases from V and 4 from J, leaving 22 bases between them. CDR3 size: 18 residues. The germline gives CDR1 LNHNV, CDR2 YYDKDF (reference sequence). The table came from immunoSEQ multiplex PCR; TCRdb's copy has only in-frame clones and leaves some out. Of 300,000 to 350,000 clones in the sample, around nine tenths are singletons; the top ten hold over 4.5%. The sample was PBMCs or T cells enriched from blood (not recorded which). The V and J genes are TRBV15 and TRBJ2-7; D might be TRBD2 (6 bases). This receptor was taken from a man between 25 and 39 years old who had recovered from COVID-19. The CDR3 region has the DNA TGTGCCACCAGCAGAGAATCGTCGTCGAGCGGGTGGAGTTACGAGCAGTACTTC. It specifies CATSRESSSSGWSYEQYF.